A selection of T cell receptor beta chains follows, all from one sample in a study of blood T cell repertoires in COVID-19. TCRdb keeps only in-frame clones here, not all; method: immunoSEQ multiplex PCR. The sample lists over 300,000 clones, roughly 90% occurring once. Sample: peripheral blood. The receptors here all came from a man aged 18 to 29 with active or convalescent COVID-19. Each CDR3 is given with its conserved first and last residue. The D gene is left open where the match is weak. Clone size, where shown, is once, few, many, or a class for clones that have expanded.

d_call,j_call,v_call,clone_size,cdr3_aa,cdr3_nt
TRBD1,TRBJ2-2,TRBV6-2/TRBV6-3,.,CASSYPGQGAATNTGELFF,TGTGCCAGCAGTTACCCTGGACAGGGGGCCGCCACGAACACCGGGGAGCTGTTTTTT
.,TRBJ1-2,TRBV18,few,CASSPPNGGQGYTF,TGTGCCAGCTCACCACCTAACGGGGGGCAAGGCTACACCTTC
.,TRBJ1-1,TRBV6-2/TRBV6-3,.,CASSYDSEAFF,TGTGCCAGCAGTTACGACAGTGAAGCTTTCTTT
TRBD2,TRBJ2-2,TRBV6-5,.,CASNPGLNTGELFF,TGTGCCAGCAACCCGGGACTAAACACCGGGGAGCTGTTTTTT
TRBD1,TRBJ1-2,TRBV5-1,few,CASSLGQGAQGYTF,TGCGCCAGCAGCTTGGGACAGGGGGCCCAGGGCTACACCTTC
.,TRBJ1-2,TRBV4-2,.,CASSQELEQKGGYTF,TGTGCCAGCAGCCAAGAATTGGAACAGAAAGGTGGCTACACCTTC
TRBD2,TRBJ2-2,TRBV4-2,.,CASSQTSGGLNTGELFF,TGTGCCAGCAGCCAAACTAGCGGGGGGTTGAACACCGGGGAGCTGTTTTTT
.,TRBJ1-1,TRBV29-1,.,CSGMTGMNTEAFF,TGCAGCGGTATGACAGGCATGAACACTGAAGCTTTCTTT
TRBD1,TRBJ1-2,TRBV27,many,CASSTGGLPYGYTF,TGTGCCAGCAGTACAGGGGGCCTACCCTATGGCTACACCTTC
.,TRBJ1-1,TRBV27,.,CASSLAGGTKAFF,TGTGCCAGCAGCCTCGCCGGAGGGACTAAAGCTTTCTTT
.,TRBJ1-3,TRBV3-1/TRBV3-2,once,CASSRFAGDLGNTIYF,TGTGCCAGCAGCCGTTTTGCAGGGGATCTCGGAAACACCATATATTTT
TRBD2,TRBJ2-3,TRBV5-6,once,CASSFGSGSLDTQYF,TGTGCCAGCAGCTTTGGTAGCGGGAGCTTAGATACGCAGTATTTT
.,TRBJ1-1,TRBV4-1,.,CASSPGNTEAFF,TGCGCCAGCAGCCCGGGGAACACTGAAGCTTTCTTT
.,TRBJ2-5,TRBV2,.,CASSEAMGGQETQYF,TGTGCCAGCAGTGAAGCCATGGGGGGACAAGAGACCCAGTACTTC
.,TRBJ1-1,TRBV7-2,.,CASSFLTVTEAFF,TGTGCCAGCAGCTTTCTGACAGTTACTGAAGCTTTCTTT
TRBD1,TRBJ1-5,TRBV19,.,CASSRGGQGTNQPQHF,TGTGCCAGTAGCCGAGGGGGACAGGGGACAAATCAGCCCCAGCATTTT
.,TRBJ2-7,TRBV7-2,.,CASSSAGMSSYEQYF,TGTGCCAGCAGCTCGGCAGGGATGAGCTCCTACGAGCAGTACTTC
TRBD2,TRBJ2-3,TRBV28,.,CASSLRGVSDTQYF,TGTGCCAGCAGTTTACGGGGGGTTTCCGATACGCAGTATTTT
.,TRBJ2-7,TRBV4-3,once,CASSQDYVSPREQYF,TGCGCCAGCAGCCAAGATTACGTGAGCCCGCGGGAGCAGTACTTC
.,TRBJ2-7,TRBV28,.,CASSPGFFYEQYF,TGTGCCAGCAGCCCAGGGTTCTTCTACGAGCAGTACTTC
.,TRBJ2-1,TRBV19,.,CASSIMAGIDNEQFF,TGTGCCAGTAGTATTATGGCAGGGATAGACAATGAGCAGTTCTTC
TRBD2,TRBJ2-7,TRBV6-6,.,CASSSTSGSLDEQYF,TGTGCCAGCAGCTCTACTAGCGGGAGTTTAGACGAGCAGTACTTC
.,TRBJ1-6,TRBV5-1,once,CASSFMSEDSPPHF,TGCGCCAGCAGCTTCATGTCGGAGGATTCACCCCCCCACTTT
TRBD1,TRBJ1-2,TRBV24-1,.,CATSDRPGQGGSNYGYTF,TGTGCCACCAGTGATCGACCGGGACAGGGTGGGTCTAACTATGGCTACACCTTC
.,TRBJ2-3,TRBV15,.,CATSRELVQPSTDTQYF,TGTGCCACCAGCAGAGAACTCGTACAGCCTAGCACAGATACGCAGTATTTT
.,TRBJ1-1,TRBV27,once,CASSFGGDYTEAFF,TGTGCCAGCAGTTTCGGAGGGGATTACACTGAAGCTTTCTTT
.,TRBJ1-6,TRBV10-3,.,CAISDGQHNSPLHF,TGTGCCATCAGTGACGGACAGCATAATTCACCCCTCCACTTT
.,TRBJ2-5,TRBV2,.,CASSEFMSGPLETQYF,TGTGCCAGCAGTGAGTTTATGTCGGGTCCTCTAGAGACCCAGTACTTC
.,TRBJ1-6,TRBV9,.,CASSSGGQTNSPLHF,TGTGCCAGCAGCTCCGGTGGACAGACTAATTCACCCCTCCACTTT
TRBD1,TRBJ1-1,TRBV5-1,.,CASSVTGENTEAFF,TGCGCCAGCAGCGTTACAGGGGAGAACACTGAAGCTTTCTTT
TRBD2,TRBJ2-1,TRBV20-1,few,CSASGTSGRPIYNEQFF,TGCAGTGCTAGTGGGACTAGCGGGAGACCAATCTACAATGAGCAGTTCTTC
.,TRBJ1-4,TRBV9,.,CASSPQRTTNEKLFF,TGTGCCAGCAGCCCGCAGAGGACAACTAATGAAAAACTGTTTTTT
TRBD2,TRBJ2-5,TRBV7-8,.,CASSYGLAGETQYF,TGTGCCAGCAGCTACGGACTAGCGGGAGAGACCCAGTACTTC
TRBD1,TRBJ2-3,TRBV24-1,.,CATSDLRQGEDTQYF,TGTGCCACCAGTGATTTAAGGCAGGGGGAAGATACGCAGTATTTT
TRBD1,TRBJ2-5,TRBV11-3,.,CASSPQGRETQYF,TGTGCCAGCAGCCCACAGGGGAGAGAGACCCAGTACTTC
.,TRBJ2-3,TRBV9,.,CASSAPLAGRPDTQYF,TGTGCCAGCAGCGCCCCCCTGGCAGGGCGTCCAGATACGCAGTATTTT
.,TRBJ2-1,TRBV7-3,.,CASSFGITNEQFF,TGTGCCAGCAGCTTCGGGATTACTAATGAGCAGTTCTTC
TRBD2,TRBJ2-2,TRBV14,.,CASRGLALTGELFF,TGTGCCAGCCGCGGACTAGCTCTCACCGGGGAGCTGTTTTTT
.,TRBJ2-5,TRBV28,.,CASSQPRSSPYQETQYF,TGTGCCAGCAGCCAACCCAGGTCTAGCCCTTACCAAGAGACCCAGTACTTC
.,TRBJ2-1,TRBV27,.,CASSLGLSSWNEQFF,TGTGCCAGCAGTTTGGGACTTTCTTCGTGGAATGAGCAGTTCTTC
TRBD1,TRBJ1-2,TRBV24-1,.,CATSGGTGKTYGYTF,TGTGCCACCAGTGGGGGGACAGGGAAGACTTATGGCTACACCTTC
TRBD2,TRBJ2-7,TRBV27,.,CASSPGAGVYEQYF,TGTGCCAGCAGTCCCGGAGCGGGAGTCTACGAGCAGTACTTC
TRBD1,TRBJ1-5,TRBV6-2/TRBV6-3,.,CASSTAGTGHQPQHF,TGTGCCAGCAGTACCGCGGGGACAGGGCATCAGCCCCAGCATTTT
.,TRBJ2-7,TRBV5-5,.,CASSFRGSHYEQYF,TGTGCCAGCAGCTTTCGAGGGTCCCACTACGAGCAGTACTTC
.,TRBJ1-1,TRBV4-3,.,CASSFGTQGTVNTEAFF,TGCGCCAGCAGCTTCGGGACTCAAGGAACCGTGAACACTGAAGCTTTCTTT
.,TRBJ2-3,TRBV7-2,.,CASSTAGRPRRTDTQYF,TGTGCCAGCAGCACAGCCGGGAGACCTAGGCGCACAGATACGCAGTATTTT
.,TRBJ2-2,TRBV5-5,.,CASIPVHTGELFF,TGTGCCAGCATCCCGGTTCACACCGGGGAGCTGTTTTTT
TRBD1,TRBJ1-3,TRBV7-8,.,CASSLEGAGGNTIYF,TGTGCCAGCAGCTTAGAGGGGGCTGGCGGAAACACCATATATTTT
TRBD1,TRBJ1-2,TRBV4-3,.,CASSQVTGISSNYGYTF,TGCGCCAGCAGCCAAGTGACAGGGATATCATCTAACTATGGCTACACCTTC
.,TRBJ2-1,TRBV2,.,CASIQGTLSSYNEQFF,TGTGCCAGCATCCAGGGGACCTTGAGCTCCTACAATGAGCAGTTCTTC
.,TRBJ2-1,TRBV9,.,CASSVSDPRNEQFF,TGTGCCAGCAGCGTAAGCGACCCTCGGAATGAGCAGTTCTTC
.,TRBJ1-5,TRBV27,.,CASSPQGSNQPQHF,TGTGCCAGCAGTCCGCAGGGCAGCAATCAGCCCCAGCATTTT
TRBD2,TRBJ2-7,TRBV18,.,CASSPLSGSTYEQYF,TGTGCCAGCTCACCTCTCAGCGGGAGCACCTACGAGCAGTACTTC